The 27 T cell receptor beta chains in this list originate from one sample, sequenced in a study of blood T cell repertoires in COVID-19. Clones were sequenced by immunoSEQ multiplex PCR, and TCRdb holds only the in-frame ones, with some missing. The sample gives about 190,000 clones, 78% of which show up once; 2.5% to 3% is in the top ten. The sample comprised peripheral blood. The receptors were gathered from a woman older than 75 with active or convalescent COVID-19.

The chain carries TRBV7-5 and TRBJ2-4; the table's TRBD2 call for D was not verified on the DNA. TRBV7-5 is an annotated pseudogene. This CDR3 contains 18 residues. The CDR3 coding sequence is TGTGCCAGACTTAACCGCCCCAGCGGGGCCCCAGCCAAAAACATTCAGTACTTC. Protein product: CARLNRPSGAPAKNIQYF.

The chain uses TRBV4-2 and TRBJ1-1; D remains unclear. The V gene's germline CDR1 is LGHNA and CDR2 YNFKEQ. V was trimmed by 0 bases and J by 2 bases, leaving 16 bases between them. This CDR3 contains 17 residues. As DNA, the CDR3 is TGTGCCAGCAGCCAAGATCTATCCGCGGTCCTAAACACTGAAGCTTTCTTT. Translated: CASSQDLSAVLNTEAFF.

This chain joins TRBV19 and TRBJ2-5; D possibly corresponds to TRBD1 (5 bases). Trimming cost V 10 bases and J 0 bases, with 15 bases left between them. Germline values: CDR1 LNHDA, CDR2 SQIVND (reference sequence). This CDR3 has 14 amino acids. CDR3 amino acids: CATYRGRNQETQYF. The CDR3 DNA is TGTGCCACCTATAGGGGCAGGAACCAAGAGACCCAGTACTTC.

This clone was recorded a few times. The CDR3 is CASSPLQASPSYTF. The CDR3 DNA reads as TGTGCCAGCAGCCCCCTACAGGCTTCTCCGAGCTACACCTTC. This rearrangement joins TRBV3-1 (or the pseudogene TRBV3-2) to TRBJ1-2, with D tentatively TRBD1 (5 bases). V lost 4 bases and J lost 9, with 18 bases in between. Germline CDR1 LGHDT, CDR2 YNNKEL (reference sequence). The CDR3 extends over 14 amino acids.

The chain is built from TRBV2 and TRBJ2-1; tentatively, D is TRBD2 (5 bases). Looked up from germline, CDR1 is SNHLY and CDR2 is FYNNEI. V lost 6 bases to trimming and J lost 5 bases, with 14 bases between them. The CDR3 has 14 residues. The CDR3 loop reads CASRWFEGDNEQFF. The CDR3 DNA sequence: TGTGCCAGCAGGTGGTTTGAGGGCGACAATGAGCAGTTCTTC.

J is TRBJ2-5 and V is TRBV7-8, with 10 bases matching TRBD2. V gave up 3 bases and J gave up 2 bases; unmatched junction bases: 3. The CDR3 is made up of 15 amino acids. The germline V gene encodes CDR1 SGHVS and CDR2 FQNEAQ. The CDR3 nucleotides are TGTGCCAGCAGCTTTCGACTAGCGGGTCAAGAGACCCAGTACTTC. Encoded protein: CASSFRLAGQETQYF. The full variable domain, completed using reference TRBV7-8 and TRBJ2-5, is GAGVSQSPRYKVAKRGQDVALRCDPISGHVSLFWYQQALGQGPEFLTYFQNEAQLDKSGLPSDRFFAERPEGSVSTLKIQRTQQEDSAVYLCASSFRLAGQETQYFGPGTRLLVL.

The J gene is TRBJ1-4, the V gene TRBV7-6; 8 bases are a match to TRBD1. With V trimmed by 5 bases and J by 1 base, 3 bases remained unmatched. Germline CDR1 is SGHVS and CDR2 is FNYEAQ. The CDR3 consists of 15 residues. CDR3 nucleotides: TGTGCCAGCAGCGTTGGACAGGGAACTAATGAAAAACTGTTTTTT. Translation gives CASSVGQGTNEKLFF. The entire variable domain, with the rest obtained from reference TRBV7-6 and TRBJ1-4, is as follows: GAGVSQSPRYKVTKRGQDVALRCDPISGHVSLYWYRQALGQGPEFLTYFNYEAQQDKSGLPNDRFSAERPEGSISTLTIQRTEQRDSAMYRCASSVGQGTNEKLFFGSGTQLSVL.

The chain carries TRBV5-1 and TRBJ2-3; TRBD1 agrees at 10 bases. Trimming cost V 0 bases and J 3 bases; bases outside gene matches: 4. The germline CDR1 and CDR2 sequences are SGHRS and YFSETQ. This CDR3 has 16 residues. The CDR3 loop reads CASSLEGQGWTDTQYF. The CDR3 DNA sequence: TGCGCCAGCAGCTTGGAGGGACAGGGGTGGACAGATACGCAGTATTTT. Variable domain in full (rest from reference TRBV5-1 and TRBJ2-3): KAGVTQTPRYLIKTRGQQVTLSCSPISGHRSVSWYQQTPGQGLQFLFEYFSETQRNKGNFPGRFSGRQFSNSRSEMNVSTLELGDSALYLCASSLEGQGWTDTQYFGPGTRLTVL.

This chain connects TRBV5-1 to TRBJ2-2, with D maybe TRBD1 (6 bases). Trimming cost V 2 bases and J 2 bases, with 10 bases left between them. This CDR3 is built from 15 residues. Germline-derived CDR1 and CDR2 are SGHRS and YFSETQ. The CDR3 loop is CASSLGTPNTGELFF. CDR3 DNA: TGCGCCAGCAGCTTAGGGACACCTAACACCGGGGAGCTGTTTTTT.

The chain has TRBV30 and TRBJ1-2, with D uncertain. Germline V gene data show CDR1 as GTSNPN and CDR2 as SVGIG (reference sequence). This CDR3 spans 13 amino acids. V was pared by 1 base and J by 5 bases, with 11 bases between. CDR3 nucleotides: TGTGCCTGGAGTGACCAGATCGGGTATGGCTACACCTTC. It translates to CAWSDQIGYGYTF.

The V gene is TRBV4-2, the J gene TRBJ2-7, with 9 bases lining up with TRBD1. CDR1 and CDR2 (germline): LGHNA, YNFKEQ. This CDR3 comprises 16 residues. J was trimmed by 3 bases and V by 4 bases; bases with no gene match: 10. CDR3 in amino acids: CASSPRGDRVLYEQYF. CDR3 nucleotides: TGTGCCAGCAGCCCTCGGGGGGACAGGGTTCTCTACGAGCAGTACTTC.

The V gene is TRBV4-1, the J gene TRBJ1-4; TRBD1 aligns across 7 bases. The germline V gene encodes CDR1 MGHRA and CDR2 YSYEKL. CDR3 size: 18 residues. Trimming cost V 0 bases and J 0 bases; bases outside gene matches: 7. The CDR3, as DNA: TGCGCCAGCAGCCAAGACCGGGAGACAGGGCCAACTAATGAAAAACTGTTTTTT. The encoded protein is CASSQDRETGPTNEKLFF.

This clone was seen once. The chain uses TRBV7-2 and TRBJ2-3; D is unclear. The germline V gene has CDR1 SGHTA and CDR2 FQGNSA. V shed 5 bases and J shed 0 bases, with 9 bases lying between them. The CDR3 runs 14 residues. The CDR3 DNA is TGTGCCAGCAGCCTCAGCGTTAGCACAGATACGCAGTATTTT. Encoded protein: CASSLSVSTDTQYF.

The chain is built from TRBV27 and TRBJ2-7, with D perhaps matching TRBD1 (6 bases). The CDR3 covers 15 residues. CDR1 MNHEY and CDR2 SMNVEV come from the germline V gene (reference sequence). V was cut by 5 bases and J by 0 bases, with 14 bases left in between. The DNA of the CDR3 is TGTGCCAGCAGTCCCCGCCCGACAGGCTCCTACGAGCAGTACTTC. Translated, it gives CASSPRPTGSYEQYF.

The chain is built from TRBV5-6 and TRBJ2-5; tentative D call: TRBD2 (5 bases). The CDR3 covers 13 residues. Germline loops: CDR1 SGHDT, CDR2 YYEEEE. The V gene lost 0 bases and the J gene lost 7 bases, with 10 bases spanning the gap. The CDR3 DNA reads as TGTGCCAGCAGCTTGGCAGAAGGAGGGACCCAGTACTTC. Protein sequence: CASSLAEGGTQYF.

The chain is built from TRBV4-3 and TRBJ1-1; a weak D match, TRBD1 (5 bases). From germline, CDR1 is LGHNA and CDR2 YSLEER. The CDR3 extends over 16 amino acids. V dropped 2 bases and J dropped 4 bases, with 17 bases sitting between them. CDR3 region: CASSQYLTLGGTEAFF. CDR3 coding DNA: TGCGCCAGCAGCCAATACCTGACCCTGGGGGGCACTGAAGCTTTCTTT.

The CDR3 nucleotides read TGTGCCAGCAGGGCGGACACTAGCACAGATACGCAGTATTTT. Its protein is CASRADTSTDTQYF. The V and J genes are TRBV9 and TRBJ2-3, with a weak D call TRBD1 (5 bases). The V end was cut by 5 bases, the J end by 0 bases, with 10 bases between. The CDR3 covers 14 residues. Germline V gene sequence: CDR1 SGDLS, CDR2 YYNGEE.

V gene TRBV19 combines with J gene TRBJ2-2, with no clear D. The CDR3 has 16 amino acids. Germline values: CDR1 LNHDA, CDR2 SQIVND (reference sequence). Trimming shortened V by 4 bases and J by 6 bases, and 18 bases separated the two germline ends. The CDR3 sequence: CASSNSGWKGAGELFF. The CDR3 DNA is TGTGCCAGTAGTAATAGTGGGTGGAAAGGAGCCGGGGAGCTGTTTTTT.

Points on this clone: The same CDR3 is also encoded by other DNA sequences in this sample. This CDR3 is CASSLGGGETQYF. The CDR3 DNA reads TGTGCCAGCAGTTTAGGGGGAGGAGAGACCCAGTACTTC. The genes are TRBV27 and TRBJ2-5; D might be TRBD2 (6 bases). V shed 2 bases and J shed 4 bases, with 8 bases lying between them. Germline loops: CDR1 MNHEY, CDR2 SMNVEV (reference sequence). This CDR3 contains 13 residues.

This sequence joins TRBV5-4 and TRBJ2-3; 9 positions match TRBD2. Per the germline V gene, CDR1 is SGHNT and CDR2 is YYREEE (reference sequence). The CDR3 runs to 15 residues. V shed 4 bases and J 6 bases; nucleotides not matched to a gene: 9. The CDR3 sequence is CASSPPAGGRDTQYF. The CDR3 DNA follows: TGTGCCAGCAGCCCCCCGGCGGGGGGGAGGGATACGCAGTATTTT.

The chain joins TRBV4-1 to TRBJ1-2; 12 bases match TRBD1. V dropped 1 base and J dropped 5; count of bases not matched to a gene: 8. The V gene's germline CDR1 is MGHRA and CDR2 YSYEKL. The CDR3 length is 17 residues. CDR3 region: CASSQAPGTGGLYGYTF. The CDR3 region has the DNA TGCGCCAGCAGCCAAGCCCCTGGGACAGGGGGCCTATATGGCTACACCTTC.

To note about this clone: The sample holds other DNA sequences that translate to the same CDR3. The rearrangement links TRBV20-1 to TRBJ1-1; the D gene is possibly TRBD1 (5 bases). The length of the CDR3 is 10 residues. Per germline, CDR1 DFQATT and CDR2 SNEGSKA (reference sequence). The V end lost 4 bases, the J end lost 7 bases, and 7 bases lay between the germline ends. DNA of the CDR3: TGCAGTGCTAAAGACAGTGAAGCTTTCTTT. This gives the protein CSAKDSEAFF.

The V gene is TRBV9, the J gene TRBJ2-3; D remains ambiguous. Deletions cut 3 bases from V and 0 bases from J, with 14 bases between. Germline V gene lookup returns CDR1 SGDLS and CDR2 YYNGEE. The CDR3 extends over 16 amino acids. Here the CDR3 DNA reads TGTGCCAGCAGCGGATCACTCGTAGCCAGCACAGATACGCAGTATTTT. Encoded protein: CASSGSLVASTDTQYF.

V gene TRBV6-2 or TRBV6-3 combines with J gene TRBJ1-1, with TRBD1 as a possible D gene (6 bases). The CDR3 sequence is 15 residues long. Germline lookup yields CDR1 MNHEY and CDR2 SVGEGT. V was clipped by 5 bases and J by 8 bases, with 21 bases between them. The CDR3 loop reads CASSRPGVAEQEAFF. For the CDR3, the DNA is TGTGCCAGCAGTCGACCAGGGGTAGCCGAACAGGAAGCTTTCTTT.

The genes are TRBV18 and TRBJ2-5, with TRBD2 matching over 7 bases. V was pared by 1 base and J by 0 bases, with 5 bases of the junction left unmatched. Germline assignment: CDR1 KGHSH and CDR2 LQKENI. This CDR3 region has 16 residues. The CDR3 spells CASSPLLAVDQETQYF. CDR3 coding DNA: TGTGCCAGCTCACCACTCCTAGCGGTGGACCAAGAGACCCAGTACTTC.

J is TRBJ2-7 and V is TRBV19, with D possibly being TRBD2 (6 bases). CDR1 LNHDA and CDR2 SQIVND come from the germline V gene (reference sequence). V was cut by 3 bases and J by 1 base, with 13 bases left in between. CDR3 length equals 15 residues. CDR3 sequence: CASSIGGIRSYEQYF. The CDR3 DNA follows: TGTGCCAGTAGTATCGGAGGGATTCGGTCCTACGAGCAGTACTTC.

The chain links TRBV12-3 or TRBV12-4 to TRBJ1-3; unclear D gene. V was cut by 3 bases and J by 8 bases, with 5 bases left in between. The CDR3 has 11 amino acids. The CDR3 spells CASSFGDTIYF. The DNA of the CDR3 is TGTGCCAGCAGTTTCGGGGACACCATATATTTT.